This entry lists 18 T cell receptor beta chains sequenced from one sample in a study of blood T cell repertoires in COVID-19 (dated by TCRdb to between 2020 and 2021). Libraries were built with the immunoSEQ multiplex PCR assay. TCRdb obtained this table from immuneACCESS and retained in-frame rearrangements with V and J assigned. These tables miss some clones; where compared with another copy, unresolved V genes account for less than half of the shortfall, and the remainder is unexplained. Counted in this sample were about 200,000 clones; 88% of them appeared once. 6.2% of the sample belongs to the ten largest clones. Input material: peripheral blood. Every receptor here comes from a woman in her forties who had recovered from COVID-19.

The chain combines TRBV2 with TRBJ1-1; possible D gene TRBD1, 6 bases. Germline values: CDR1 SNHLY, CDR2 FYNNEI. V dropped 6 bases and J dropped 6 bases, with 14 bases sitting between them. CDR3 length equals 13 residues. The chain's CDR3 is CASRLDGGPEAFF. CDR3 nucleotides: TGTGCCAGCAGACTGGACGGGGGGCCTGAAGCTTTCTTT. Based on the CDR3 plus reference TRBV2 and TRBJ1-1, the full variable domain is EPEVTQTPSHQVTQMGQEVILRCVPISNHLYFYWYRQILGQKVEFLVSFYNNEISEKSEIFDDQFSVERPDGSNFTLKIRSTKLEDSAMYFCASRLDGGPEAFFGQGTRLTVV.

V is TRBV5-1 and J is TRBJ2-5; weak D call: TRBD1 (6 bases). Trimming left V 6 bases short and J 5 bases short, with 20 bases between. CDR3 size: 15 residues. Germline V gene data show CDR1 as SGHRS and CDR2 as YFSETQ. The CDR3 DNA sequence: TGCGCCAGCACCCCTCCGGGGAGTAGGGGGGAGACCCAGTACTTC. Amino acid sequence: CASTPPGSRGETQYF.

The table lists this clone with a count of one. The J gene is TRBJ1-1, the V gene TRBV3-1 (or the pseudogene TRBV3-2), with D uncertain. Trimming cost V 1 base and J 4 bases, with 10 bases left between them. Germline CDR1 is LGHDT and CDR2 is YNNKEL (reference sequence). The CDR3 loop spans 14 amino acids. CDR3 bases: TGTGCCAGCAGCCAAGGTTACGGAGTCACTGAAGCTTTCTTT. Its protein is CASSQGYGVTEAFF.

This clone has only a few counts. CDR3 amino acids: CASSQEGWNTEAFF. In nucleotides, the CDR3 is TGTGCCAGCAGCCAGGAGGGCTGGAACACTGAAGCTTTCTTT. The V gene is TRBV14, the J gene TRBJ1-1; no clear D. The CDR3 loop spans 14 amino acids. Germline V CDR1 and CDR2: SGHDN, FVKESK. Trimming removed 3 bases from V and 1 base from J, with 9 bases in between.

The gene calls are TRBV14 and TRBJ1-2, with 7 bases identical to TRBD1. The germline CDR1 and CDR2 sequences are SGHDN and FVKESK. With 1 base clipped from V and 4 bases from J, the junction kept 3 bases outside the gene matches. This CDR3 is 14 amino acids long. CDR3 residues: CASSQGRDSYGYTF. CDR3 DNA: TGTGCCAGCAGCCAAGGGAGGGACAGCTATGGCTACACCTTC.

The J gene is TRBJ2-7, the V gene TRBV2; perhaps TRBD2 as D (7 bases). Germline V gene sequence: CDR1 SNHLY, CDR2 FYNNEI. V was pared by 7 bases and J by 5 bases, with 27 bases between. The CDR3 spans 17 residues. The CDR3 loop reads CASNKIVKGGGSDEQYF. The CDR3 nucleotides read TGTGCCAGCAATAAAATCGTTAAGGGAGGGGGGTCCGACGAGCAGTACTTC.

The rearrangement uses TRBV3-1 (or the pseudogene TRBV3-2) and TRBJ2-1; 7 nucleotides agree with TRBD2. This CDR3 is built from 15 residues. Per the germline V gene, CDR1 is LGHDT and CDR2 is YNNKEL (reference sequence). V was pared by 1 base and J by 8 bases, with 8 bases of the junction left unmatched. CDR3 nucleotides: TGTGCCAGCAGCCAAGTCAGCGGGATTCGGGATGAGCAGTTCTTC. It yields the protein CASSQVSGIRDEQFF.

The rearrangement links TRBV5-8 to TRBJ2-7; D is perhaps TRBD2 (5 bases). Germline V gene sequence: CDR1 SGHTS, CDR2 YDEGEE. V lost 6 bases and J lost 2, with 15 bases in between. This CDR3 is 14 amino acids long. The CDR3 spells CASTGILDTYEQYF. The CDR3 nucleotides read TGTGCCAGCACCGGGATACTAGACACCTACGAGCAGTACTTC.

The chain combines TRBV9 with TRBJ1-2, with 7 positions matching TRBD1. V lost 4 bases to trimming and J lost 4 bases; unmatched junction nucleotides: 10. The CDR3 has 15 amino acids. CDR1 is SGDLS, CDR2 YYNGEE, per germline. The CDR3 protein is CASSMLQGDFYGYTF. CDR3 DNA sequence: TGTGCCAGCAGCATGTTGCAGGGGGATTTCTATGGCTACACCTTC.

The chain uses TRBV18 and TRBJ2-2, with 7 positions matching TRBD1. CDR3 length: 16 amino acids. Germline V lookup: CDR1 KGHSH, CDR2 LQKENI. V lost 1 base and J lost 1; bases outside the gene matches: 3. DNA of the CDR3: TGTGCCAGCTCACCACGACAGGGAAAGAACACCGGGGAGCTGTTTTTT. Translation gives CASSPRQGKNTGELFF.

This chain connects TRBV4-1 to TRBJ2-5; D gene unclear. The CDR3 is made up of 15 amino acids. Trimming took 0 bases from V and 5 from J, leaving 13 bases between them. Per germline, CDR1 MGHRA and CDR2 YSYEKL. The CDR3 region is CASSQDASVYETQYF. Written as DNA, the CDR3 is TGCGCCAGCAGCCAAGACGCCAGCGTGTATGAGACCCAGTACTTC.

V and J are TRBV20-1 and TRBJ1-1; D call uncertain. Germline CDR1 is DFQATT and CDR2 is SNEGSKA (reference sequence). V lost 3 bases and J lost 0, with 17 bases in between. The CDR3 consists of 16 residues. CDR3 nucleotides: TGCAGTGCTAGTCCTTGGAGGGATTTTATGAACACTGAAGCTTTCTTT. Translation: CSASPWRDFMNTEAFF.

This chain connects TRBV27 to TRBJ1-1, with a weak D call TRBD1 (6 bases). This CDR3 region has 13 residues. Germline V gene data show CDR1 as MNHEY and CDR2 as SMNVEV (reference sequence). Trimming shortened V by 7 bases and J by 4 bases, and 13 bases separated the two germline ends. For the CDR3, the DNA is TGTGCCAGCACCGGGACATGGGTCACTGAAGCTTTCTTT. This gives the protein CASTGTWVTEAFF.

This chain links TRBV12-2 with TRBJ2-3; TRBD2, the D gene given by the table, was not confirmed from the DNA. TRBV12-2 is classified as a pseudogene. CDR3 length: 17 residues. The CDR3 region is CASRLALVGREEDTQYF. The CDR3, as DNA: TGTGCAAGTCGCTTAGCGCTTGTCGGGAGGGAGGAAGATACGCAGTATTTT.

J is TRBJ2-2 and V is TRBV19, with D uncertain. This CDR3 spans 15 amino acids. The V gene's germline CDR1 is LNHDA and CDR2 SQIVND (reference sequence). Trimming pared 3 bases from V and 4 bases from J, leaving 12 bases between. CDR3 in amino acids: CASSIRWRGTGELFF. As DNA, the CDR3 is TGTGCCAGTAGTATCCGCTGGCGAGGCACCGGGGAGCTGTTTTTT. The entire variable domain, with the rest obtained from reference TRBV19 and TRBJ2-2, is as follows: DGGITQSPKYLFRKEGQNVTLSCEQNLNHDAMYWYRQDPGQGLRLIYYSQIVNDFQKGDIAEGYSVSREKKESFPLTVTSAQKNPTAFYLCASSIRWRGTGELFFGEGSRLTVL.

This clone was detected once. The chain recombines TRBV5-1 with TRBJ2-2; 7 positions match TRBD2. This CDR3 spans 16 amino acids. Per germline, CDR1 SGHRS and CDR2 YFSETQ. The J segment lost 2 bases and the V segment lost 1 base, leaving 5 bases of the junction unmatched. This CDR3 is CASSLPPSGNTGELFF. The CDR3 DNA is TGCGCCAGCAGCTTGCCCCCTAGCGGCAACACCGGGGAGCTGTTTTTT.

The chain recombines TRBV5-1 with TRBJ2-3; 9 positions agree with TRBD2. Germline V gene sequence: CDR1 SGHRS, CDR2 YFSETQ. This CDR3 is 14 amino acids long. With V trimmed by 10 bases and J by 2 bases, 8 bases remained unmatched. The CDR3 sequence: CAGRVAGDTDTQYF. In DNA form, the CDR3 reads TGCGCCGGGAGGGTAGCGGGAGACACAGATACGCAGTATTTT. Complete variable domain (other parts from reference TRBV5-1 and TRBJ2-3): KAGVTQTPRYLIKTRGQQVTLSCSPISGHRSVSWYQQTPGQGLQFLFEYFSETQRNKGNFPGRFSGRQFSNSRSEMNVSTLELGDSALYLCAGRVAGDTDTQYFGPGTRLTVL.

This clone was detected once. The CDR3 here is CASSSASRLAGTASYEQYF. CDR3 coding DNA: TGTGCCAGCAGCTCAGCCTCGAGACTAGCGGGGACTGCCTCCTACGAGCAGTACTTC. V and J are TRBV13 and TRBJ2-7; the match to TRBD2 covers 11 bases. The junction had 14 bases not matched to a gene; V was cut back by 4 bases and J by 0 bases. CDR1 PRHDT and CDR2 FYEKMQ come from the germline V gene (reference sequence). This CDR3 has 19 amino acids.